The 17 T cell receptor beta chains in this list originate from one sample, sequenced in a study of blood T cells in healthy people across ages. Primed by a sample-barcoded 5' primer and a J-beta primer mix, a second PCR proceeded for 7 to 11 cycles. Each CDR3 protein is one row after TCRdb ran MiXCR on the 5' RACE reads. The sample holds 1.6 million or so distinct CDR3 sequences, about 35% seen once. The sequencing sample was made of blood. The receptors stem from a woman between 25 and 40 years old in good health.

This clonotype was counted at least ten times. This chain uses TRBV6-2 or TRBV6-3 with TRBJ2-7; the match to TRBD2 covers 11 bases. The CDR3 consists of 15 residues. CDR1 and CDR2 (germline): MNHEY, SVGEGT. V lost 5 bases, J lost 1 base, and 4 bases stayed unmatched. This chain's CDR3 is CASSSWTSGSYEQYF. CDR3 DNA sequence: TGTGCCAGCAGTAGTTGGACTAGCGGGTCCTACGAGCAGTACTTC.

The chain uses TRBV20-1 and TRBJ1-1; the match to TRBD1 covers 8 bases. J lost 2 bases, V lost 0 bases, and 8 bases had no gene match. Germline CDR1 DFQATT, CDR2 SNEGSKA (reference sequence). The CDR3 has 16 amino acids. The CDR3 region has the DNA TGCAGTGCTAGAGATCCGCGGACAGGGAAAAACACTGAAGCTTTCTTT. It codes for CSARDPRTGKNTEAFF.

This clonotype showed up just a few times. This chain joins TRBV7-2 and TRBJ1-5; unclear D gene. The CDR3 sequence is 14 residues long. V was clipped by 0 bases and J by 7 bases, with 10 bases between them. The germline CDR1 and CDR2 sequences are SGHTA and FQGNSA. Here the CDR3 DNA reads TGTGCCAGCAGCTTAGCTTTGGTTTGGCAGCCCCAGCATTTT. Translating gives CASSLALVWQPQHF.

This chain uses TRBV20-1 with TRBJ2-3; 9 positions match TRBD2. Trimming at V came to 1 base and at J to 4 bases, leaving 12 bases not matched to a gene. Germline V lookup: CDR1 DFQATT, CDR2 SNEGSKA (reference sequence). The CDR3 runs to 17 residues. The CDR3 DNA reads TGCAGTGCTAGAGTGGGCGGGGGGGCCACTTTTGCAGATACGCAGTATTTT. Amino acid sequence: CSARVGGGATFADTQYF.

This clonotype was detected many times. The rearrangement uses TRBV4-1 and TRBJ2-5; maybe TRBD1 (5 bases). Germline V gene lookup returns CDR1 MGHRA and CDR2 YSYEKL. CDR3 length equals 14 residues. The V and J ends lost 0 bases and 7 bases respectively, with 12 bases between them. In DNA, the CDR3 is TGCGCCAGCAGCCAAGACGCAAAAAGGGGGACCCAGTACTTC. Its translation: CASSQDAKRGTQYF.

This sequence joins TRBV3-1 and TRBJ2-7; the D gene is possibly TRBD1 (5 bases). CDR3 length: 16 residues. V lost 0 bases and J 0 bases, leaving 12 bases between the germline ends. Germline CDR1 LGHDT, CDR2 YNNKEL (reference sequence). CDR3 protein: CASSQDRDRRSYEQYF. In nucleotides, the CDR3 is TGTGCCAGCAGCCAAGATCGAGACAGACGCTCCTACGAGCAGTACTTC.

The chain combines TRBV15 with TRBJ2-7; the D call may be TRBD1 or TRBD2 (5 bases each). The CDR3 covers 16 residues. The germline V gene encodes CDR1 LNHNV and CDR2 YYDKDF (reference sequence). V was trimmed by 0 bases and J by 0 bases, leaving 12 bases between them. CDR3 amino acids: CATSRDRGVLSYEQYF. The CDR3, as DNA: TGTGCCACCAGCAGAGATCGAGGGGTCCTCTCCTACGAGCAGTACTTC.

This rearrangement joins TRBV4-1 to TRBJ2-3, with D possibly called TRBD1 or TRBD2 (6 bases each). V was pared by 4 bases and J by 1 base, with 15 bases between. CDR1 is MGHRA and CDR2 is YSYEKL in the germline V gene. There are 16 residues in the CDR3. CDR3 in DNA: TGCGCCAGCAGCCCGCCGAGGGGGGAACGCACAGATACGCAGTATTTT. Encoded protein: CASSPPRGERTDTQYF.

This clonotype came up a few times. V is TRBV6-1 and J is TRBJ2-7, with D perhaps given as TRBD1 or TRBD2 (5 bases each). This CDR3 region has 13 residues. CDR1 and CDR2 (germline): MNHNS, SASEGT. The V and J ends lost 4 bases and 10 bases respectively, with 17 bases between them. The CDR3 bases are TGTGCCAGCAGTGCCGGGACCGGCGATGGCCAGTACTTC. Protein product: CASSAGTGDGQYF.

The chain joins TRBV5-5 to TRBJ2-5; 9 nucleotides align to TRBD2. The CDR3 totals 16 residues. Germline lookup yields CDR1 SGHKS and CDR2 YYEKEE (reference sequence). The V gene end was trimmed by 1 base and the J gene end by 2 bases; junction bases not matched to a gene: 6. CDR3 loop: CASSLPTTSGQETQYF. CDR3 DNA: TGTGCCAGCAGCTTGCCGACGACTAGCGGACAAGAGACCCAGTACTTC.

The gene calls are TRBV5-1 and TRBJ1-1; 7 bases match TRBD1. The germline V gene has CDR1 SGHRS and CDR2 YFSETQ. The CDR3 has 17 amino acids. V lost 0 bases and J lost 3; bases outside the gene matches: 11. DNA of the CDR3: TGCGCCAGCAGCTTGGGAGAACACAGGGGTGAGGACACTGAAGCTTTCTTT. This gives the protein CASSLGEHRGEDTEAFF.

This clonotype has only a few counts. The V and J genes are TRBV9 and TRBJ2-1; 9 positions match TRBD1. The CDR3 extends over 14 amino acids. J lost 7 bases, V lost 3 bases, and 5 bases had no gene match. Germline CDR1 is SGDLS and CDR2 is YYNGEE. The CDR3 spells CASSEGTGMNEQFF. The CDR3 DNA reads as TGTGCCAGCAGCGAGGGGACAGGGATGAATGAGCAGTTCTTC.

The chain is built from TRBV7-8 and TRBJ2-3, with TRBD1 matching 7 bases. Looked up from germline, CDR1 is SGHVS and CDR2 is FQNEAQ. V shed 3 bases and J 3 bases; nucleotides not matched to a gene: 15. The CDR3 has 18 residues. The CDR3 bases are TGTGCCAGCAGCTTTCTCTCAGTGACAGGGATAGGGACAGATACGCAGTATTTT. It yields the protein CASSFLSVTGIGTDTQYF.

The rearrangement joins TRBV24-1 to TRBJ2-5; D is perhaps TRBD2 (6 bases). The J call may be faulty, since TRBJ2-7 better matches the DNA end. Germline lookup yields CDR1 KGHDR and CDR2 SFDVKD. The CDR3 runs 16 residues. The DNA of the CDR3 is TGTGCCACCAGTGCAGGTCCCGGAGGGATAAGCTACGAGCAGTACTTC. Amino acids: CATSAGPGGISYEQYF.

This clonotype was observed a handful of times. The chain combines TRBV7-9 with TRBJ2-7, with D perhaps TRBD1 (6 bases). Trimming cost V 7 bases and J 0 bases, with 19 bases left between them. Looked up from germline, CDR1 is SEHNR and CDR2 is FQNEAQ (reference sequence). The CDR3 is 16 amino acids. The CDR3 DNA reads TGTGCCAGCATCCCGGAAGTCTGGGGGCTCTCCTACGAGCAGTACTTC. Encoded protein: CASIPEVWGLSYEQYF.

This clonotype came up a few times. This chain uses TRBV10-3 with TRBJ1-2, with D hard to call. The V and J ends lost 4 bases and 4 bases respectively, with 19 bases between them. CDR1 and CDR2 from the germline V gene are ENHRY and SYGVKD. The CDR3 runs 16 residues. CDR3 loop: CAISGYGPTGSYGYTF. The CDR3 nucleotides read TGTGCCATCAGTGGGTATGGGCCCACCGGGAGCTATGGCTACACCTTC.

This clonotype occurred a few times. An end of the junction differs from the germline gene, which may be a read error. The rearrangement joins TRBV12-5 to TRBJ1-5; no firm D call. The CDR3 has 13 residues. Per the germline V gene, CDR1 is LGHNT and CDR2 is FRNRAP. The CDR3 reads CASGLSLNQPQHF. CDR3 in DNA: TGTGCTAGTGGTTTGTCCCTGAATCAACCCCAGCATTTT.